These 10 T cell receptor beta chains were all obtained from the same sample, sequenced in a study of T cells in Graves' hyperthyroidism and ophthalmopathy. Amplification of TCR beta CDR3 regions used RNA as the template. Using the HTBI primer set, a first-round RT-PCR was run on the TCR CDR3. MiXCR was run by TCRdb on the multiplex PCR reads, yielding one entry per CDR3 protein. The sample yields around 760,000 distinct CDR3 sequences, roughly a third seen once. Sequencing was carried out using blood. Receptors were obtained from a woman in her thirties or forties with Graves' hyperthyroidism.

V is TRBV6-4 and J is TRBJ1-4; a weak D match, TRBD1 (6 bases). V gave up 6 bases and J gave up 0 bases, with 11 bases separating them. The CDR3 consists of 15 residues. Germline assignment: CDR1 MRHNA and CDR2 SNTAGT. The chain's CDR3 is CASRRTDATNEKLFF. CDR3 DNA: TGTGCCAGCAGGCGGACAGACGCAACTAATGAAAAACTGTTTTTT.

The chain joins TRBV20-1 to TRBJ2-5, with TRBD2 matching 10 bases. Trimming at V came to 1 base and at J to 4 bases, leaving 9 bases not matched to a gene. The CDR3 extends over 16 amino acids. Germline loops: CDR1 DFQATT, CDR2 SNEGSKA (reference sequence). CDR3 in DNA: TGCAGTGCTAGAGGGCCTAGCGGGGGTGGGTCAGAGACCCAGTACTTC. Its protein is CSARGPSGGGSETQYF.

The J gene is TRBJ1-2, the V gene TRBV10-1; the match to TRBD1 covers 8 bases. CDR1 is WNHNN, CDR2 SYGVQD, per germline (reference sequence). This CDR3 contains 13 residues. J gave up 6 bases and V 0 bases, and 0 bases lay outside the gene matches. The CDR3 reads CASSESTGDGYTF. In nucleotides, the CDR3 is TGCGCCAGCAGTGAGTCGACAGGGGATGGCTACACCTTC.

The chain employs TRBV25-1 and TRBJ2-1; tentatively, D is TRBD2 (6 bases). V was cut by 4 bases and J by 10 bases, with 8 bases left in between. This CDR3 region has 11 residues. CDR1 is MGHDK, CDR2 SYGVNS, per germline. The CDR3 is CASSGEVEQFF. The DNA for the CDR3 is TGTGCCAGCAGTGGGGAGGTCGAGCAGTTCTTC. The whole variable domain, filled in from reference TRBV25-1 and TRBJ2-1, reads EADIYQTPRYLVIGTGKKITLECSQTMGHDKMYWYQQDPGMELHLIHYSYGVNSTEKGDLSSESTVSRIRTEHFPLTLESARPSHTSQYLCASSGEVEQFFGPGTRLTVL.

This clonotype was detected many times. V and J are TRBV29-1 and TRBJ1-1; 7 bases fit TRBD1. The CDR3 runs 13 residues. V gave up 5 bases and J gave up 3 bases; unmatched junction bases: 6. Germline V gene sequence: CDR1 SQVTM, CDR2 ANQGSEA. Here the CDR3 reads CSVRGQSDTEAFF. Here the CDR3 DNA reads TGCAGCGTTAGGGGGCAGTCGGACACTGAAGCTTTCTTT.

The chain employs TRBV29-1 and TRBJ2-7; D might be TRBD1 or TRBD2, each matching 5 bases. V was shortened by 0 bases and J by 0 bases, with 12 bases between the two germline ends. Germline lookup yields CDR1 SQVTM and CDR2 ANQGSEA. The CDR3 runs to 15 residues. The CDR3 DNA is TGCAGCGTTGAAGATCAGGGACCCTTCTCCTACGAGCAGTACTTC. Its protein product is CSVEDQGPFSYEQYF.

This clonotype was seen once. This may be a read error, as it is one base from a much larger clone. It is likely a read error, because the conserved phenylalanine at the end of the CDR3 is missing. The chain links TRBV20-1 to TRBJ2-5; weak D call: TRBD1 (6 bases). Per the germline V gene, CDR1 is DFQATT and CDR2 is SNEGSKA (reference sequence). Deletions cut 6 bases from V and 0 bases from J, with 17 bases between. CDR3 size: 15 residues. In DNA form, the CDR3 reads TGCAGTGCCAAAGACAGGAATACGTACCAAGAGACCCAGTACGTC. Translation: CSAKDRNTYQETQYV.

This clonotype was counted between two and nine times. V and J are TRBV10-1 and TRBJ1-1; TRBD1 might be the D (6 bases). From germline, CDR1 is WNHNN and CDR2 SYGVQD (reference sequence). The CDR3 is made up of 13 amino acids. With 8 bases removed from V and 5 bases from J, the gap between germline ends came to 15 bases. The CDR3 DNA reads as TGCGCCAGCCGCTCGGGGGCTGATACTGAAGCTTTCTTT. Amino acids: CASRSGADTEAFF.

This clonotype was seen many times. The rearrangement links TRBV12-3 or TRBV12-4 to TRBJ2-6; D gene ambiguous. V was cut by 1 base and J by 5 bases, with 9 bases left in between. This CDR3 has 15 amino acids. This CDR3 reads CASSLVGFWANVLTF. CDR3 DNA: TGTGCCAGCAGTTTAGTGGGGTTCTGGGCCAACGTCCTGACTTTC.

The V gene is TRBV10-3, the J gene TRBJ2-7, with D tentatively TRBD1 (5 bases). This CDR3 is 12 amino acids long. Trimming left V 10 bases short and J 3 bases short, with 13 bases between. CDR1 ENHRY and CDR2 SYGVKD come from the germline V gene. CDR3 nucleotides: TGTGCCAGCCATCAGGGAAACTACGAGCAGTACTTC. This sequence encodes CASHQGNYEQYF.